This is a list of T cell receptor beta chains from one sample in a study of T cells in Graves' hyperthyroidism and ophthalmopathy. TCRdb reanalysed the multiplex PCR reads using MiXCR and keeps one entry per CDR3 protein. The sample contains roughly 400,000 distinct CDR3 sequences, roughly an eighth of which appear only once. Sequenced: blood. All receptors derive from a man in his fifties or sixties with Graves' ophthalmopathy. The CDR3 runs from the conserved cysteine through the conserved F or W. A D gene is named only where the DNA matches it firmly. Rows give clone size only sometimes, using once, few, many, or a class for an expanded clone.

- | - | TRBJ2-7 | TRBV29-1 | TGCAGCGTTACCCAGAAAGGCTACGAGCAGTACTTC | CSVTQKGYEQYF
- | - | TRBJ1-1 | TRBV10-2 | TGCGCCAGCAGCGCCACTTGGGGGGGGGGGGACACTGAAGCTTTCTTT | CASSATWGGGDTEAFF
- | many | TRBJ2-5 | TRBV7-2 | TGTGCCAGCAGCTTAGGGGCAGCATCCCAAGAGACCCAGTACTTC | CASSLGAASQETQYF
TRBD1 | - | TRBJ1-5 | TRBV27 | TGTGCCAGCAGTCCCGGGGCCGGGACAGGGATCCAGCCCCAGCATTTT | CASSPGAGTGIQPQHF
- | many | TRBJ1-5 | TRBV2 | TGTGCCAGCAGCACAAGCAATCAGCCCCAGCATTTT | CASSTSNQPQHF
- | many | TRBJ1-1 | TRBV7-9 | TGTGCCAGCAGCTTAGGGGACTCCACTGAAGCTTTCTTT | CASSLGDSTEAFF
- | many | TRBJ2-1 | TRBV7-9 | TGTGCCAGCAGCTCACCCGATCGGAGGGGGAATGAGCAGTTCTTC | CASSSPDRRGNEQFF
- | - | TRBJ1-1 | TRBV5-6 | TGTGCCAGCAGCTCCGCCGGCAGCCTCCTGAACACTGAAGCTTTCTTT | CASSSAGSLLNTEAFF
TRBD2 | many | TRBJ2-1 | TRBV4-1 | TGCGCCAGCAGCCAAGGCCGACTAGCGGGAGTCTCCTACAATGAGCAGTTCTTC | CASSQGRLAGVSYNEQFF
TRBD1 | few | TRBJ1-3 | TRBV12-3/TRBV12-4 | TGTGCCAGCACCTGGACAGGGCCAGGAAACACCATATATTTT | CASTWTGPGNTIYF
- | - | TRBJ2-1 | TRBV9 | TGTGCCAGCAGCGTATTAGGGGGGGGCTACAATGAGCAGTTCTTC | CASSVLGGGYNEQFF
- | many | TRBJ1-1 | TRBV12-3/TRBV12-4 | TGTGCCAGCAGTTTAGCGCGACAGACTGAAGCTTTCTTT | CASSLARQTEAFF
- | - | TRBJ1-5 | TRBV19 | TGTGCCAGTAGTACTTACTCAGGGTCGGGGAATCAGCCCCAGCATTTT | CASSTYSGSGNQPQHF
TRBD2 | many | TRBJ2-1 | TRBV7-9 | TGTGCCAGCAGCTCGGGCCTAGCGGGAGTTTCTTACAATGAGCAGTTCTTC | CASSSGLAGVSYNEQFF
- | many | TRBJ2-2 | TRBV12-3/TRBV12-4 | TGTGCCAGTGCGAGGGCGAACACCGGGGAGCTGTTTTTT | CASARANTGELFF
TRBD1 | - | TRBJ2-5 | TRBV5-1 | TGCGCCAGCAGCTTGGGGACAGGGGTTGCGGAGACCCAGTACTTC | CASSLGTGVAETQYF
TRBD2 | many | TRBJ2-5 | TRBV5-4 | TGTGCCAGCAGCATACTAGCGGCCGGGGGGACCCAGTACTTC | CASSILAAGGTQYF
- | many | TRBJ1-1 | TRBV5-8 | TGTGCCAGCAGCTTTGTGAGGAACACTGAAGCTTTCTTT | CASSFVRNTEAFF
- | - | TRBJ2-1 | TRBV2 | TGTGCCAGCAGTAACTACCGGGAGACCCGGGGCAATGAGCAGTTCTTC | CASSNYRETRGNEQFF
- | - | TRBJ1-6 | TRBV29-1 | TGCAGCACTGGGGGGGCCCGGCTAAAGAGGAATTCACCCCTCCACTTT | CSTGGARLKRNSPLHF
- | - | TRBJ2-1 | TRBV27 | TGTGCCAGCAGTTTCTGGGGCCAGTACAATGAGCAGTTCTTC | CASSFWGQYNEQFF
- | many | TRBJ2-6 | TRBV12-3/TRBV12-4 | TGTGCCAGCAGCCACGACTCTGGGGCCAACGTCCTGACTTTC | CASSHDSGANVLTF
- | many | TRBJ2-5 | TRBV20-1 | TGCAGTGCTCTCGGACGGGCGGTGGAGACCCAGTACTTC | CSALGRAVETQYF
- | few | TRBJ1-5 | TRBV4-1 | TGCGCCAGCAGCCTGACGGAAAACAATCAGCCCCAGCATTTT | CASSLTENNQPQHF
- | few | TRBJ2-1 | TRBV20-1 | TGCAGTGCTCAAACTGGGATGAGTCGCTCCTACAATGAGCAGTTCTTC | CSAQTGMSRSYNEQFF
- | - | TRBJ1-2 | TRBV5-6 | TGTGCCAGCAGCCCACCAGGGAGCGGCTACACCTTC | CASSPPGSGYTF
TRBD1 | many | TRBJ1-5 | TRBV7-2 | TGTGCCAGCAGCTTAGTCGGGACAGGCAATCAGCCCCAGCATTTT | CASSLVGTGNQPQHF
TRBD1 | - | TRBJ1-5 | TRBV6-5 | TGTGCCAGCAGTTTCGGACAGGGGCGGACAAATAGCAATCAGCCCCAGCATTTT | CASSFGQGRTNSNQPQHF
- | few | TRBJ1-2 | TRBV7-2 | TGTGCCAGCAGCTCTCCGGGACATCGTAACTATGGCTACACCTTC | CASSSPGHRNYGYTF
TRBD1 | few | TRBJ2-5 | TRBV19 | TGTGCCAGTAGTGCCCCGACAGGGGGCCTAGAGACCCAGTACTTC | CASSAPTGGLETQYF
- | many | TRBJ2-1 | TRBV2 | TGTGCCAGCAGTGGTGGGTCACCGCTCAATGAGCAGTTCTTC | CASSGGSPLNEQFF
TRBD1 | - | TRBJ1-6 | TRBV28 | TGTGCCAGCAGCTTCTCCGACAGGGAGTGGTCACCCCTCCACTTT | CASSFSDREWSPLHF
- | many | TRBJ2-7 | TRBV7-9 | TGTGCCAGCGGCTTGAAAGGAAGAGGGGCCTACGAGCAGTACTTC | CASGLKGRGAYEQYF
TRBD2 | - | TRBJ2-1 | TRBV5-1 | TGCGCCAGCAGCTTGAGCGGGAGGATTGAGCAGTTCTTC | CASSLSGRIEQFF
TRBD2 | many | TRBJ2-5 | TRBV28 | TGTGCCAGCAGTTACCTAGCGGGAGATGGGGAGACCCAGTACTTC | CASSYLAGDGETQYF
- | few | TRBJ2-7 | TRBV7-2 | TGTGCCAGCAGCTATTGGACGGCTTACGAGCAGTACTTC | CASSYWTAYEQYF
- | many | TRBJ2-3 | TRBV28 | TGTGCCAGTGCGCTAGGGGCCCCTAACACAGATACGCAGTATTTT | CASALGAPNTDTQYF
- | many | TRBJ1-1 | TRBV24-1 | TGTGCCACCAGTGACTTAGGGGAAGCTTTCTTT | CATSDLGEAFF
TRBD1 | few | TRBJ2-1 | TRBV10-1 | TGCGCCAGCAGTGCCGGGACAGGGGACTACAATGAGCAGTTCTTC | CASSAGTGDYNEQFF
- | many | TRBJ1-1 | TRBV5-1 | TGCGCCAGCTCCCATCCAGGTGAGAACACTGAAGCTTTCTTT | CASSHPGENTEAFF
TRBD2 | - | TRBJ2-7 | TRBV5-1 | TGCGCCAGCAGACCGGGGGGAAAACCCCCCTACGAGCAGTACTTC | CASRPGGKPPYEQYF
- | many | TRBJ2-1 | TRBV29-1 | TGCAGCGTTGAATCGAGGTTCGGGGAGCAGTTCTTC | CSVESRFGEQFF
TRBD2 | - | TRBJ2-3 | TRBV29-1 | TGCAGCGTTGCGGGGGGGCGAGGCACAGATACGCAGTATTTT | CSVAGGRGTDTQYF
TRBD1 | few | TRBJ2-1 | TRBV6-1 | TGTGCCAGCAGTGAGCAGGACAGGGGATTTATAGGGAATGAGCGGTTCTTC | CASSEQDRGFIGNERFF
- | many | TRBJ2-6 | TRBV7-3 | TGTGCCAGCAGCCCTCCTAATGGACGGCACAGGGGGGCCAACGTCCTGACTTTC | CASSPPNGRHRGANVLTF
- | - | TRBJ1-5 | TRBV6-1 | TGTGCCAGCAGGTCGGGGAGTTATAGCAATCAGCCCCAGCATTTT | CASRSGSYSNQPQHF
TRBD2 | few | TRBJ2-1 | TRBV15 | TGTGCCACCAGCAGAGATTCCCCGCGGGAGGGCTCCTACAATGAGCAGTTCTTC | CATSRDSPREGSYNEQFF
TRBD2 | many | TRBJ2-7 | TRBV7-3 | TGTGTCACTAGACTAGCGGGAGTCTACGAGCAGTACTTC | CVTRLAGVYEQYF
- | - | TRBJ1-1 | TRBV29-1 | TGCAGCGTTGGTCACAGCTTGAACACTGAAGCTTTCTTT | CSVGHSLNTEAFF
TRBD2 | few | TRBJ2-1 | TRBV5-6 | TGTGCCAGCAGCTTGCCGACGCCAGCGGGAGATAGAAATGAGCAGTTCTTC | CASSLPTPAGDRNEQFF
TRBD1 | many | TRBJ1-1 | TRBV28 | TGTGCCAGCAGTTACAGGGGGCGGGGGAACACTGAAGCTTTCTTT | CASSYRGRGNTEAFF
- | many | TRBJ2-7 | TRBV7-9 | TGTGCCAGCAGCTTGTCCTCGTACCGGGACAAACCCGAGCAGTACTTC | CASSLSSYRDKPEQYF
TRBD2 | once | TRBJ2-1 | TRBV2 | TGTGCCAGCGACCTAGCGGGGCCTTATAATGAGCAGTTCTTC | CASDLAGPYNEQFF
- | - | TRBJ2-7 | TRBV6-1 | TGCGCCAGCAGTGTAGCAGGGTTTGTTTACGAGCAGTACTTC | CASSVAGFVYEQYF